What follows are 7 T cell receptor beta chains derived from one specimen sequenced in a study of patients and donors after allogeneic stem cell transplantation. Using its own MiXCR run on the RT-PCR reads, TCRdb lists one record per CDR3 protein. Of about a million distinct CDR3 sequences detected, about a sixth appear once; the ten largest clones hold around 6%. Sequences were obtained from blood, either unsorted or a sorted T cell fraction (not recorded which). Receptor source: a human donor who was either an allogeneic HSCT recipient or a stem cell or donor lymphocyte infusion donor (not recorded which). It is not recorded whose cells these are; they may come from a transplant donor.

The chain is built from TRBV4-1 and TRBJ1-6, with D unclear. The CDR3 length is 16 residues. Germline V gene sequence: CDR1 MGHRA, CDR2 YSYEKL. The V end lost 0 bases, the J end lost 0 bases, and 6 bases lay between the germline ends. CDR3 DNA sequence: TGCGCCAGCAGCCAAGACTCCAGCTCCTATAATTCACCCCTCCACTTT. Amino acids: CASSQDSSSYNSPLHF.

V usage is TRBV12-3 or TRBV12-4 and J usage is TRBJ2-7, with 10 bases aligning to TRBD1. This CDR3 comprises 14 residues. With V trimmed by 6 bases and J by 3 bases, 5 bases remained unmatched. The CDR3 DNA follows: TGTGCCAGCAGGTGGACAGGGGGGCGCTACGAGCAGTACTTC. This translates into CASRWTGGRYEQYF.

The chain couples TRBV20-1 to TRBJ2-1; D is undetermined. Germline V gene data show CDR1 as DFQATT and CDR2 as SNEGSKA (reference sequence). The CDR3 sequence is 13 residues long. V dropped 3 bases and J dropped 4 bases, with 10 bases sitting between them. CDR3 sequence (DNA): TGCAGTGCTAGCTACCCTGTTTACAATGAGCAGTTCTTC. Translated: CSASYPVYNEQFF.

The V gene is TRBV20-1, the J gene TRBJ2-7; 14 bases agree with TRBD2. CDR3 size: 14 residues. Trimming removed 4 bases from V and 12 bases from J; junction bases left unmatched: 11. The germline gives CDR1 DFQATT, CDR2 SNEGSKA (reference sequence). The CDR3 region has the DNA TGCAGTGCTATCTCCGGGACTAGCGGGAGTATGGCGTACTTC. Protein: CSAISGTSGSMAYF.

This clonotype was seen more than once but under ten times. The J gene is TRBJ2-3, the V gene TRBV6-1; D is perhaps TRBD2 (6 bases). Germline V gene data show CDR1 as MNHNS and CDR2 as SASEGT. The CDR3 is 15 residues long. V lost 6 bases and J lost 6, with 19 bases in between. The CDR3 sequence: CASRISGTGSDTQYF. In DNA form, the CDR3 reads TGTGCCAGCAGAATCTCCGGGACTGGTTCGGATACGCAGTATTTT.

The V and J genes are TRBV20-1 and TRBJ2-7; the match to TRBD2 covers 7 bases. This CDR3 is built from 13 residues. Germline trimming cut 3 bases from V and 2 bases from J; bases unmatched to any gene: 4. Germline V gene data show CDR1 as DFQATT and CDR2 as SNEGSKA (reference sequence). The DNA of the CDR3 is TGCAGTGCTAGCGCGGGAGTGGCCTACGAGCAGTACTTC. It is translated as CSASAGVAYEQYF.

The chain has TRBV9 and TRBJ2-7; possible D gene TRBD1, 8 bases. V lost 4 bases, J lost 5 bases, and 19 bases lay in between. The CDR3 length is 15 residues. CDR1 and CDR2 from the germline V gene are SGDLS and YYNGEE. The CDR3 coding sequence is TGTGCCAGCAGCACAGGGGGACTACCCTTAGACGAGCAGTACTTC. It yields the protein CASSTGGLPLDEQYF.